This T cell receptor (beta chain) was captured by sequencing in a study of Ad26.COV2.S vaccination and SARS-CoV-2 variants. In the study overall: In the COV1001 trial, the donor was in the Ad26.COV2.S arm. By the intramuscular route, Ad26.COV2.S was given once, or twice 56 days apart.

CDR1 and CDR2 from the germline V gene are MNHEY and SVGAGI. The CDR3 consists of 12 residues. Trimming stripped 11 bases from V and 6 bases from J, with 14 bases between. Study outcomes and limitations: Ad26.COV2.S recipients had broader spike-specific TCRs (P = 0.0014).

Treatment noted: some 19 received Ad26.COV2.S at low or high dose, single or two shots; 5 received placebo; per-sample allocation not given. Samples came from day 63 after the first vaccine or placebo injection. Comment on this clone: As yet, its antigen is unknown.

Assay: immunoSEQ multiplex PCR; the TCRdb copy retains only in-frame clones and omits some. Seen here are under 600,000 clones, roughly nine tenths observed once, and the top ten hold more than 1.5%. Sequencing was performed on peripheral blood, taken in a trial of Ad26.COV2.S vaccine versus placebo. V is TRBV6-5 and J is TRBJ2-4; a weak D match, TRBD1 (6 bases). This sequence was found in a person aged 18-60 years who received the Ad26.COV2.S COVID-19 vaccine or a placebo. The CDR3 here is CALRTATNIQYF. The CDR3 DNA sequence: TGTGCCCTTAGGACAGCGACAAACATTCAGTACTTC.